This T cell receptor beta chain is drawn from a study of blood T cell repertoires in COVID-19. This clone has only one observation. Study members were between roughly 18 and 100 years old and lived in over 20 US regions. Assignment of participants to cohorts was predicated upon participant-reported clinical history. The CDR3 totals 15 residues. Germline CDR1 reads SGHRS; CDR2 reads YFSETQ. The V gene end was trimmed by 4 bases and the J gene end by 8 bases; junction bases not matched to a gene: 5. Original processing methods: Quantification of nucleated cells was approximated via reference gene primer amplification. Here immunoSEQ multiplex PCR was the method, and the copy in TCRdb shows in-frame clones only, minus some. Clone size and the V and J calls come from that table; the DNA yielded D and trimming. The sample holds more than 200,000 clones, about 85% seen once.

Sequenced: PBMCs or T cells enriched from blood (not recorded which). The V and J genes are TRBV5-1 and TRBJ2-1; 14 bases line up with TRBD2. This TCR derives from a young man who had recovered from COVID-19. CDR3 loop: CASSEGLAGVDEQFF. DNA of the CDR3: TGCGCCAGCAGCGAGGGACTAGCGGGGGTGGATGAGCAGTTCTTC.